Following are 16 T cell receptor beta chains from one sample sequenced in a study of shared clonotypes between healthy human individuals. Generated by immunoSEQ multiplex PCR, the TCRdb table keeps only in-frame clones and is missing some. Of some 580,000 clones detected, roughly 97% appear once; the ten largest clones hold 0.057%. Material for sequencing was naive CD4+ T cells sorted from blood. Subset meaning: CD45RA+ positively selected. Receptor source: a woman in her thirties in good health.

The chain recombines TRBV27 with TRBJ1-5, with 7 bases that match TRBD1. After removal of 3 bases from V and 2 bases from J, the junction contained 10 bases not matched to a gene. Looked up from germline, CDR1 is MNHEY and CDR2 is SMNVEV (reference sequence). The CDR3 sequence is 17 residues long. The CDR3 sequence is CASSFRQTGSGNQPQHF. In DNA form, the CDR3 reads TGTGCCAGCAGTTTCCGGCAGACAGGGAGCGGCAATCAGCCCCAGCATTTT.

The chain is built from TRBV27 and TRBJ2-3; D gene uncertain. The CDR3 has 13 amino acids. Germline CDR1 MNHEY, CDR2 SMNVEV (reference sequence). Trimming took 3 bases from V and 3 from J, leaving 7 bases between them. The CDR3 loop is CASSLRWTDTQYF. In nucleotides, the CDR3 is TGTGCCAGCAGTTTGCGGTGGACAGATACGCAGTATTTT.

The CDR3 protein is CASSGLDRLTDTQYF. DNA for the CDR3: TGTGCCAGCAGCGGATTGGACCGGCTCACAGATACGCAGTATTTT. This chain joins TRBV11-2 and TRBJ2-3; D ambiguous. The CDR3 sequence is 15 residues long. V shed 5 bases and J shed 2 bases, with 14 bases lying between them. The germline V gene has CDR1 SGHAT and CDR2 FQNNGV.

V is TRBV7-9 and J is TRBJ2-5; the D gene is possibly TRBD1 (6 bases). CDR1 SEHNR and CDR2 FQNEAQ come from the germline V gene (reference sequence). The CDR3 is 18 residues long. The V and J ends lost 0 bases and 0 bases respectively, with 17 bases between them. The chain's CDR3 is CASSLAGQGKRYQETQYF. As DNA, the CDR3 is TGTGCCAGCAGCTTAGCGGGGCAGGGGAAGAGGTACCAAGAGACCCAGTACTTC. The full variable domain, completed using reference TRBV7-9 and TRBJ2-5, is DTGVSQNPRHKITKRGQNVTFRCDPISEHNRLYWYRQTLGQGPEFLTYFQNEAQLEKSRLLSDRFSAERPKGSFSTLEIQRTEQGDSAMYLCASSLAGQGKRYQETQYFGPGTRLLVL.

The chain uses TRBV6-4 and TRBJ2-2, with D unclear. The CDR3 has 15 residues. The V end lost 2 bases, the J end lost 2 bases, and 9 bases lay between the germline ends. Germline V gene data show CDR1 as MRHNA and CDR2 as SNTAGT. The CDR3 coding sequence is TGTGCCAGCAGTGACCGGGCAGAAAACACCGGGGAGCTGTTTTTT. The encoded protein is CASSDRAENTGELFF.

A word on this clone: The DNA is left out, because the CDR3 cannot be placed on it with certainty; the CDR3 is given as TCRdb lists it. CDR3 in amino acids: CASSLFVGAGTPGYF. The chain uses TRBV28 and TRBJ2-7; TRBD2 is the table's D call, not checked against the DNA. The CDR3 is 15 residues long, counting both termini. The germline V gene has CDR1 MDHEN and CDR2 SYDVKM.

V usage is TRBV10-3 and J usage is TRBJ2-5; no clear D. Near its end, the DNA agrees better with TRBJ2-7, so the J call may be wrong. Looked up from germline, CDR1 is ENHRY and CDR2 is SYGVKD. The CDR3 extends over 12 amino acids. DNA of the CDR3: TGTGCCATCAGTGTCCTAGGCTACGAGCAGTACTTC. This sequence encodes CAISVLGYEQYF.

The J gene is TRBJ2-1, the V gene TRBV5-1; no clear D. The germline V gene encodes CDR1 SGHRS and CDR2 YFSETQ. The CDR3 is 15 amino acids. V dropped 1 base and J dropped 0 bases, with 8 bases sitting between them. This CDR3 is CASSLSGLSYNEQFF. CDR3 nucleotides: TGCGCCAGCAGCTTGTCAGGCCTCTCCTACAATGAGCAGTTCTTC.

The chain couples TRBV19 to TRBJ2-3; unclear D gene. V was shortened by 3 bases and J by 4 bases, with 14 bases between the two germline ends. The germline CDR1 and CDR2 sequences are LNHDA and SQIVND (reference sequence). The CDR3 length is 15 residues. Here the CDR3 DNA reads TGTGCCAGTAGTATGGCCCCCGCCGAAGCAGATACGCAGTATTTT. It encodes CASSMAPAEADTQYF.

This chain joins TRBV6-1 and TRBJ2-5; D is possibly TRBD1 or TRBD2 (5 bases each). Trimming stripped 2 bases from V and 5 bases from J, with 18 bases between. This CDR3 has 16 amino acids. In germline, CDR1 is MNHNS, CDR2 SASEGT. The chain's CDR3 is CASSERRTKGRETQYF. The DNA for the CDR3 is TGTGCCAGCAGTGAAAGAAGGACGAAGGGACGGGAGACCCAGTACTTC.

In DNA, the CDR3 is TGTGCCAGCAGCTTAGATCCAAACACCGGGGAGCTGTTTTTT. Its translation: CASSLDPNTGELFF. The chain has TRBV11-2 and TRBJ2-2; no definite D call. V was trimmed by 0 bases and J by 2 bases, leaving 4 bases between them. The CDR3 sequence is 14 residues long. CDR1 is SGHAT and CDR2 is FQNNGV in the germline V gene.

J is TRBJ2-5 and V is TRBV6-1; D perhaps matches TRBD1 (5 bases). Germline V gene sequence: CDR1 MNHNS, CDR2 SASEGT. The CDR3 length is 14 residues. Trimming pared 6 bases from V and 5 bases from J, leaving 16 bases between. The CDR3 region is CASRRQGNLETQYF. CDR3 bases: TGTGCCAGCAGAAGGCAGGGTAATTTGGAGACCCAGTACTTC.

This clone was counted a single time. The chain has TRBV10-2 and TRBJ2-1; possible D gene TRBD1, 6 bases. The CDR3 has 14 amino acids. Per germline, CDR1 WSHSY and CDR2 SAAADI. The V end was cut by 2 bases, the J end by 6 bases, with 11 bases between. CDR3: CASSETNRVNEQFF. In DNA, the CDR3 is TGCGCCAGCAGTGAGACGAACAGGGTCAATGAGCAGTTCTTC.

J is TRBJ2-2 and V is TRBV18; D is unresolved. From germline, CDR1 is KGHSH and CDR2 LQKENI. The CDR3 spans 16 residues. Trimming took off 6 bases at V and 2 bases at J, with 16 bases between the two ends. CDR3 sequence: CASSFSQELNTGELFF. The DNA of the CDR3 is TGTGCCAGCTCTTTTTCGCAGGAGCTTAACACCGGGGAGCTGTTTTTT.

The rearrangement joins TRBV5-1 to TRBJ2-1; 9 nucleotides align to TRBD1. The CDR3 consists of 15 residues. J lost 8 bases, V lost 3 bases, and 9 bases had no gene match. The germline V gene has CDR1 SGHRS and CDR2 YFSETQ. The CDR3 sequence is CASSSRDRVIDEQFF. CDR3 bases: TGCGCCAGCAGCTCCCGGGACAGGGTTATCGATGAGCAGTTCTTC.

The chain has TRBV5-1 and TRBJ2-7; the match to TRBD2 covers 10 bases. The CDR3 spans 14 residues. V lost 5 bases and J lost 3; bases outside the gene matches: 5. Germline values: CDR1 SGHRS, CDR2 YFSETQ. The CDR3 sequence: CASRPGTSDYEQYF. Here the CDR3 DNA reads TGCGCCAGCAGGCCCGGGACTAGCGACTACGAGCAGTACTTC. Complete variable domain (other parts from reference TRBV5-1 and TRBJ2-7): KAGVTQTPRYLIKTRGQQVTLSCSPISGHRSVSWYQQTPGQGLQFLFEYFSETQRNKGNFPGRFSGRQFSNSRSEMNVSTLELGDSALYLCASRPGTSDYEQYFGPGTRLTVT.